This entry lists 16 T cell receptor beta chains sequenced from one sample in a study of blood T cell repertoires in COVID-19. Method: immunoSEQ multiplex PCR; TCRdb's copy keeps in-frame clones and lacks some. The sample yields roughly 200,000 clones, approximately 91% seen once. Sequencing used peripheral blood. These receptors originate from a man in his late teens or twenties with active or convalescent COVID-19.

This chain links TRBV19 with TRBJ1-6, with TRBD1 as a possible D gene (6 bases). The CDR3 length is 14 residues. Germline CDR1 is LNHDA and CDR2 is SQIVND (reference sequence). V was trimmed by 7 bases and J by 7 bases, leaving 14 bases between them. The CDR3 protein is CASNILGANSPLHF. In nucleotides, the CDR3 is TGTGCCAGTAACATCTTGGGGGCCAATTCACCCCTCCACTTT.

CDR3 DNA: TGTGCCAGCAGCAATCGGGGAAACGAGCAGTACTTC. Translated, it gives CASSNRGNEQYF. The V gene is TRBV7-9, the J gene TRBJ2-7, with D tentatively TRBD2 (5 bases). The V end lost 5 bases, the J end lost 5 bases, and 10 bases lay between the germline ends. CDR3 length equals 12 residues. Germline-derived CDR1 and CDR2 are SEHNR and FQNEAQ (reference sequence).

The J gene is TRBJ2-7, the V gene TRBV2; 7 bases agree with TRBD1. This CDR3 contains 13 residues. Germline loops: CDR1 SNHLY, CDR2 FYNNEI. The V and J ends lost 6 bases and 6 bases, in that order; junction bases with no gene match: 8. DNA for the CDR3: TGTGCCAGCAGCTATGACAGGGTCAGCGAGCAGTACTTC. This translates into CASSYDRVSEQYF.

The gene calls are TRBV27 and TRBJ2-7; D remains unclear. The CDR3 contains 12 residues. Germline loops: CDR1 MNHEY, CDR2 SMNVEV (reference sequence). Trimming took 4 bases from V and 10 from J, leaving 14 bases between them. This CDR3 is CASSSPPGYQYF. The DNA for the CDR3 is TGTGCCAGCAGTTCCCCCCCCGGGTACCAGTACTTC.

This clone is a singleton in its sample. The chain is built from TRBV12-3 or TRBV12-4 and TRBJ1-4; 7 bases line up with TRBD1. The CDR3 runs to 13 residues. Trimming removed 6 bases from V and 4 bases from J; junction bases left unmatched: 2. The CDR3 region has the DNA TGTGCCAGCAGGCAGGGGGTTAATGAAAAACTGTTTTTT. Residues: CASRQGVNEKLFF.

V usage is TRBV6-1 and J usage is TRBJ2-1; possible D gene TRBD1, 7 bases. The CDR3 spans 13 residues. Trimming stripped 3 bases from V and 5 bases from J, with 8 bases between. Germline CDR1 is MNHNS and CDR2 is SASEGT. CDR3 protein: CASSDRGDNEQFF. In nucleotides, the CDR3 is TGTGCCAGCAGTGACAGGGGGGACAATGAGCAGTTCTTC.

V gene TRBV5-1 combines with J gene TRBJ2-2; 11 bases are a match to TRBD2. Germline assignment: CDR1 SGHRS and CDR2 YFSETQ. J was trimmed by 3 bases and V by 2 bases; bases with no gene match: 0. The CDR3 has 15 residues. Here the CDR3 reads CASSFSGGDTGELFF. The CDR3 DNA is TGCGCCAGCAGCTTTAGCGGGGGGGACACCGGGGAGCTGTTTTTT.

V usage is TRBV10-3 and J usage is TRBJ2-1, with a possible D match to TRBD1 (6 bases). This CDR3 is built from 14 residues. Germline V gene sequence: CDR1 ENHRY, CDR2 SYGVKD. With 0 bases removed from V and 5 bases from J, the gap between germline ends came to 8 bases. The CDR3 is CAISESGGDNEQFF. CDR3 DNA: TGTGCCATCAGTGAGTCAGGGGGAGACAATGAGCAGTTCTTC.

The CDR3 coding sequence is TGTGCCAGCAGCCTGACGGGGGGAGAGACCCAGTACTTC. It translates to CASSLTGGETQYF. The chain couples TRBV5-6 to TRBJ2-5; TRBD2 matches at 7 bases. Germline assignment: CDR1 SGHDT and CDR2 YYEEEE. The CDR3 totals 13 residues. With 4 bases clipped from V and 4 bases from J, the junction kept 4 bases outside the gene matches.

By sample share, this clone is medium-sized. The chain has TRBV14 and TRBJ1-1, with D hard to call. CDR1 is SGHDN and CDR2 is FVKESK in the germline V gene. This CDR3 has 15 residues. V shed 1 base and J shed 7 bases, with 16 bases lying between them. The CDR3 protein is CASSQAASGRSEAFF. The CDR3 nucleotides are TGTGCCAGCAGCCAAGCCGCGTCGGGGAGGAGTGAAGCTTTCTTT.

The chain carries TRBV11-2 and TRBJ1-6, with a tentative D call TRBD1 (6 bases). CDR1 is SGHAT, CDR2 FQNNGV, per germline. This CDR3 has 15 residues. Trimming pared 4 bases from V and 7 bases from J, leaving 14 bases between. CDR3: CASSSTGLRNSPLHF. CDR3 DNA sequence: TGTGCCAGCAGCTCTACAGGGTTGCGAAATTCACCCCTCCACTTT.

The V gene is TRBV7-8, the J gene TRBJ1-1; 8 bases agree with TRBD1. The CDR3 is made up of 15 amino acids. J was trimmed by 4 bases and V by 2 bases; bases with no gene match: 6. The germline V gene has CDR1 SGHVS and CDR2 FQNEAQ. The CDR3 bases are TGTGCCAGCAGCTTAAGGGACAGGAGGTTCACTGAAGCTTTCTTT. This translates into CASSLRDRRFTEAFF.

The J gene is TRBJ1-1, the V gene TRBV11-2; 9 bases line up with TRBD1. The V segment lost 5 bases and the J segment 6 bases; nucleotides outside the gene matches: 13. Per the germline V gene, CDR1 is SGHAT and CDR2 is FQNNGV. The CDR3 has 16 amino acids. The CDR3 spells CASSPQRDRVGPEAFF. Here the CDR3 DNA reads TGTGCCAGCAGCCCTCAACGGGACAGGGTCGGACCTGAAGCTTTCTTT.

V and J are TRBV6-6 and TRBJ2-7; TRBD2 aligns across 11 bases. V shed 6 bases and J 3 bases; nucleotides not matched to a gene: 7. This CDR3 has 15 amino acids. Germline values: CDR1 MNHNY, CDR2 SVGAGI (reference sequence). The CDR3 region is CASRSAGTSGYEQYF. The CDR3 coding sequence is TGTGCCAGCAGATCAGCCGGGACTAGCGGCTACGAGCAGTACTTC.

In its sample, this clone was seen once. The chain combines TRBV25-1 with TRBJ2-6, with TRBD1 matching 7 bases. The J segment lost 2 bases and the V segment lost 6 bases, leaving 4 bases of the junction unmatched. Germline loops: CDR1 MGHDK, CDR2 SYGVNS. This CDR3 is built from 15 residues. The CDR3 loop is CASSPQGTGANVLTF. In DNA form, the CDR3 reads TGTGCCAGCAGCCCACAGGGGACTGGGGCCAACGTCCTGACTTTC.

This clone appeared once. The gene calls are TRBV11-2 and TRBJ2-5; D remains ambiguous. The germline gives CDR1 SGHAT, CDR2 FQNNGV. The length of the CDR3 is 13 residues. V shed 1 base and J shed 4 bases, with 7 bases lying between them. CDR3 sequence: CASSLGSPETQYF. Here the CDR3 DNA reads TGTGCCAGCAGCTTAGGTAGCCCAGAGACCCAGTACTTC.